What follows is one T cell receptor (beta chain) and its context. Antigen: not known. Assay: immunoSEQ multiplex PCR; the TCRdb copy retains only in-frame clones and omits some. The table shows fewer than 120,000 clones, with about 90% occurring only once. This specimen belongs to a study of T cell responses to AZD1222 COVID-19 vaccine. General study results and limits: Spike-spanning, vaccine-associated CD4 TCRs were dominant at 160-218 and 743-854. There were repertoire samples only from the period after the peak T cell response. Among the donors, most were white British and more were female, and clonal diversity was possibly underestimated.

The sequences come from peripheral blood, collected 28 days after the second AZD1222 dose. The receptor comes from an adult who received the AZD1222 COVID-19 vaccine.

The CDR3 DNA is TGTGCCAGCAGCAGGATCTGGGCGGGAGGGGGAGGAGAGACCCAGTACTTC. It codes for CASSRIWAGGGGETQYF. The chain employs TRBV7-2 and TRBJ2-5; 9 positions agree with TRBD2. V lost 5 bases, J lost 4 bases, and 14 bases stayed unmatched. Germline V CDR1 and CDR2: SGHTA, FQGNSA. The CDR3 spans 17 residues.